The 20 T cell receptor beta chains below were found in one sample sequenced in a study of regulatory T cells in long-lasting Graves disease. Library construction for TCR beta used iRepertoire HTBI primers and Arm-PCR of CDR3 regions. TCRdb reprocessed the multiplex PCR reads via MiXCR and lists one record per CDR3 protein. The profile shows approximately 310,000 distinct CDR3 sequences, under 20% of them singletons. Indicated time point: newly diagnosed GD, antithyroid drugs for less than 3 months. The TCR library used RNA extracted from PBMCs. The sequencing here drew on peripheral blood mononuclear cells (PBMCs), taken at new diagnosis, from a patient treated with antithyroid drugs. These receptors all come from a female donor with Graves disease.

This clonotype occurred many times. The chain joins TRBV12-3 or TRBV12-4 to TRBJ1-2; the D is unclear. Trimming shortened V by 2 bases and J by 7 bases, and 8 bases separated the two germline ends. This CDR3 is built from 12 residues. CDR3 coding DNA: TGTGCCAGCAGTTTAAGAGGGATTGGCTACACCTTC. Translation: CASSLRGIGYTF.

The J gene is TRBJ2-1, the V gene TRBV3-1; D possibly corresponds to TRBD2 (6 bases). The V end was cut by 0 bases, the J end by 3 bases, with 12 bases between. This CDR3 has 16 amino acids. Germline values: CDR1 LGHDT, CDR2 YNNKEL (reference sequence). The CDR3 loop is CASSQDRGTYYNEQFF. CDR3 in DNA: TGTGCCAGCAGCCAAGATCGGGGGACCTACTACAATGAGCAGTTCTTC.

This clonotype was detected ten times or more. The chain carries TRBV18 and TRBJ1-1; 11 bases are a match to TRBD1. The germline V gene encodes CDR1 KGHSH and CDR2 LQKENI. V trimming: 4 bases; J trimming: 8 bases; junction bases outside the gene matches: 3. This CDR3 comprises 13 residues. The CDR3 loop is CASSRGTGGEAFF. CDR3 bases: TGTGCCAGCTCACGAGGGACAGGGGGAGAAGCTTTCTTT.

The chain employs TRBV28 and TRBJ2-2, with a tentative D call TRBD1 (6 bases). Per the germline V gene, CDR1 is MDHEN and CDR2 is SYDVKM. The CDR3 consists of 14 residues. V was cut by 3 bases and J by 3 bases, with 8 bases left in between. The CDR3 sequence: CASSLQGYTGELFF. DNA of the CDR3: TGTGCCAGCAGTTTGCAGGGGTACACCGGGGAGCTGTTTTTT. Full variable domain (remainder filled in from reference TRBV28 and TRBJ2-2): DVKVTQSSRYLVKRTGEKVFLECVQDMDHENMFWYRQDPGLGLRLIYFSYDVKMKEKGDIPEGYSVSREKKERFSLILESASTNQTSMYLCASSLQGYTGELFFGEGSRLTVL.

At least ten counts were recorded for this clonotype. The chain is built from TRBV6-1 and TRBJ1-5; possible D gene TRBD1, 5 bases. Trimming took off 11 bases at V and 4 bases at J, with 18 bases between the two ends. From germline, CDR1 is MNHNS and CDR2 SASEGT. The CDR3 is made up of 14 amino acids. The CDR3 is CAGRRGSVNQPQHF. The CDR3 region has the DNA TGTGCCGGGAGAAGGGGTTCTGTGAATCAGCCCCAGCATTTT.

This clonotype appeared many times. The chain couples TRBV28 to TRBJ1-4, with no clear D. Germline V gene lookup returns CDR1 MDHEN and CDR2 SYDVKM. The CDR3 is 15 residues long. V gave up 1 base and J gave up 8 bases, with 14 bases separating them. CDR3 sequence reads: CASSLFSGREEKLFF. CDR3 nucleotide sequence: TGTGCCAGCAGTTTATTTTCGGGCAGAGAGGAAAAACTGTTTTTT. Together with reference TRBV28 and TRBJ1-4, the CDR3 gives the full variable domain: DVKVTQSSRYLVKRTGEKVFLECVQDMDHENMFWYRQDPGLGLRLIYFSYDVKMKEKGDIPEGYSVSREKKERFSLILESASTNQTSMYLCASSLFSGREEKLFFGSGTQLSVL.

V usage is TRBV9 and J usage is TRBJ2-1; tentatively, D is TRBD2 (5 bases). V was pared by 3 bases and J by 7 bases, with 8 bases between. Germline V gene data show CDR1 as SGDLS and CDR2 as YYNGEE. The CDR3 totals 12 residues. The CDR3 loop reads CASSGGRNEQFF. In DNA form, the CDR3 reads TGTGCCAGCAGCGGTGGGAGAAATGAGCAGTTCTTC.

The table lists this clonotype with a count of one. This chain joins TRBV11-2 and TRBJ1-1; the D is unclear. The CDR3 contains 16 residues. Deletions cut 1 base from V and 5 bases from J, with 17 bases between. The V gene's germline CDR1 is SGHAT and CDR2 FQNNGV. CDR3 bases: TGTGCCAGCAGCTTAGGGGCCCTTGGTGCGGTGACTGAAGCTTTCTTT. It translates to CASSLGALGAVTEAFF.

This clonotype was recorded at least ten times. This chain links TRBV2 with TRBJ2-3; D gene ambiguous. The CDR3 is made up of 15 amino acids. CDR1 and CDR2 from the germline V gene are SNHLY and FYNNEI. Trimming shortened V by 5 bases and J by 1 base, and 13 bases separated the two germline ends. CDR3 region: CASSPGPSRTDTQYF. The DNA for the CDR3 is TGTGCCAGCAGTCCGGGCCCCAGTCGCACAGATACGCAGTATTTT.

This clonotype was observed a few times. The chain combines TRBV11-3 with TRBJ2-4; D possibly matches TRBD1 or TRBD2 (5 bases each). Per germline, CDR1 SGHNT and CDR2 YENEEA. The V end lost 1 base, the J end lost 6 bases, and 22 bases lay between the germline ends. The CDR3 covers 18 residues. The CDR3 sequence is CASSLGPGQGVLGNIQYF. CDR3 nucleotide sequence: TGTGCCAGCAGCTTAGGCCCGGGGCAGGGCGTGCTAGGAAACATTCAGTACTTC. Filled out from reference TRBV11-3 and TRBJ2-4, the complete variable domain reads EAGVVQSPRYKIIEKKQPVAFWCNPISGHNTLYWYLQNLGQGPELLIRYENEEAVDDSQLPKDRFSAERLKGVDSTLKIQPAELGDSAVYLCASSLGPGQGVLGNIQYFGAGTRLSVL.

This clonotype was counted ten times or more. V gene TRBV11-1 combines with J gene TRBJ2-5, with D tentatively TRBD1 (5 bases). V shed 5 bases and J shed 1 base, with 11 bases lying between them. This CDR3 region has 14 residues. Germline V gene lookup returns CDR1 SGHAT and CDR2 FQDESV (reference sequence). The CDR3: CASSLTDSQETQYF. DNA for the CDR3: TGTGCCAGCAGCCTAACCGACAGCCAAGAGACCCAGTACTTC.

This clonotype was seen at least ten times. This chain joins TRBV7-2 and TRBJ1-1, with no clear D. CDR1 is SGHTA, CDR2 FQGNSA, per germline. The V end was cut by 2 bases, the J end by 8 bases, with 18 bases between. CDR3 length equals 15 residues. CDR3 DNA sequence: TGTGCCAGCAGCTTATATCGGGCAGGAGCCGGAGAAGCTTTCTTT. Its translation: CASSLYRAGAGEAFF. The full variable domain, with the rest looked up from reference TRBV7-2 and TRBJ1-1, is GAGVSQSPSNKVTEKGKDVELRCDPISGHTALYWYRQSLGQGLEFLIYFQGNSAPDKSGLPSDRFSAERTGGSVSTLTIQRTQQEDSAVYLCASSLYRAGAGEAFFGQGTRLTVV.

This clonotype has a count of ten or more. The junction does not match germline at one end; this may be a read error. The chain is built from TRBV12-3 or TRBV12-4 and TRBJ2-7, with D maybe TRBD1 (6 bases). This CDR3 contains 11 residues. The CDR3 DNA sequence: TGTGCCGGCAGCCTCAGGGGCGAGCAGTACTTC. Translation: CAGSLRGEQYF.

This clonotype was counted many times. The chain recombines TRBV28 with TRBJ2-7; possible D gene TRBD1, 6 bases. V shed 5 bases and J shed 6 bases, with 11 bases lying between them. This CDR3 contains 12 residues. CDR1 MDHEN and CDR2 SYDVKM come from the germline V gene. The CDR3 region has the DNA TGTGCCAGCAGTCTTACAGGGTCCGAGCAGTACTTC. Translated: CASSLTGSEQYF.

The table lists this clonotype with many counts. The chain recombines TRBV24-1 with TRBJ2-1; the D gene is possibly TRBD2 (6 bases). V lost 3 bases to trimming and J lost 4 bases, with 15 bases between them. The CDR3 has 16 residues. Per the germline V gene, CDR1 is KGHDR and CDR2 is SFDVKD. The CDR3 DNA is TGTGCCACCAGTGATCCCTCAGGGACTGATTACAATGAGCAGTTCTTC. This codes for CATSDPSGTDYNEQFF.

The sample holds many counts of this clonotype. This chain links TRBV12-3 or TRBV12-4 with TRBJ1-1, with TRBD1 as a possible D gene (6 bases). Trimming took off 7 bases at V and 11 bases at J, with 14 bases between the two ends. The CDR3 length is 11 residues. The DNA for the CDR3 is TGTGCCAGCACCCTGGGGGCGGGGGCTTTCTTT. Its protein product is CASTLGAGAFF.

This clonotype showed up many times. The gene calls are TRBV30 and TRBJ1-1; D is possibly TRBD1 (5 bases). CDR1 and CDR2 from the germline V gene are GTSNPN and SVGIG (reference sequence). The CDR3 totals 13 residues. Trimming cost V 3 bases and J 2 bases, with 10 bases left between them. The CDR3 sequence is CAWRTERNTEAFF. The CDR3 DNA is TGTGCCTGGAGGACAGAAAGAAACACTGAAGCTTTCTTT.

At least ten counts were recorded for this clonotype. The chain joins TRBV9 to TRBJ2-1, with TRBD2 identical over 11 bases. This CDR3 region has 17 residues. The V gene end was trimmed by 3 bases and the J gene end by 4 bases; junction bases not matched to a gene: 9. The germline gives CDR1 SGDLS, CDR2 YYNGEE. The chain's CDR3 is CASSARGTSGNYNEQFF. For the CDR3, the DNA is TGTGCCAGCAGCGCGAGGGGGACTAGCGGTAATTACAATGAGCAGTTCTTC.

This clonotype was detected many times. This rearrangement joins TRBV2 to TRBJ2-1; TRBD2 aligns across 8 bases. The CDR3 is made up of 13 amino acids. The V gene's germline CDR1 is SNHLY and CDR2 FYNNEI. V lost 6 bases to trimming and J lost 10 bases; unmatched junction nucleotides: 8. As DNA, the CDR3 is TGTGCCAGCAGAATTAGCGGGAATGGCGAGCAGTTCTTC. Residues: CASRISGNGEQFF.

This clonotype has at least ten counts. This chain uses TRBV20-1 with TRBJ1-2, with TRBD1 matching 9 bases. The ends lost 6 bases at V and 0 bases at J; junction bases unmatched: 8. The CDR3 extends over 15 amino acids. CDR1 is DFQATT, CDR2 SNEGSKA, per germline (reference sequence). This chain's CDR3 is CSAQQGADPNYGYTF. DNA of the CDR3: TGCAGTGCACAACAGGGGGCCGACCCTAACTATGGCTACACCTTC.